One and the same sample provided the 10 T cell receptor beta chains below, sequenced in a study of T cell responses to AZD1222 COVID-19 vaccine. Some clones are missing from TCRdb's copy, which holds only in-frame ones; the method was immunoSEQ multiplex PCR. The repertoire holds around 100,000 clones, with roughly nine tenths as singletons. Sample: peripheral blood, taken on day 0 of AZD1222 vaccination. All receptors come from an adult in good health.

The chain is built from TRBV15 and TRBJ1-3, with 9 bases matching TRBD1. V shed 1 base and J 4 bases; nucleotides not matched to a gene: 8. This CDR3 is built from 17 residues. Per the germline V gene, CDR1 is LNHNV and CDR2 is YYDKDF (reference sequence). CDR3 DNA sequence: TGTGCCACCAGCAGAGGGGGGACAGGGATACAAGGAAACACCATATATTTT. This gives the protein CATSRGGTGIQGNTIYF. Variable domain in full (rest from reference TRBV15 and TRBJ1-3): DAMVIQNPRYQVTQFGKPVTLSCSQTLNHNVMYWYQQKSSQAPKLLFHYYDKDFNNEADTPDNFQSRRPNTSFCFLDIRSPGLGDTAMYLCATSRGGTGIQGNTIYFGEGSWLTVV.

The V call is TRBV27, the J call TRBJ1-5, with D perhaps matching TRBD1 (6 bases). The CDR3 contains 12 residues. From germline, CDR1 is MNHEY and CDR2 SMNVEV (reference sequence). The germline V and J ends were trimmed by 6 bases and 6 bases, with 9 bases remaining between them. The DNA for the CDR3 is TGTGCCAGCAGACAGGGTGCTCAGCCCCAGCATTTT. Its translation: CASRQGAQPQHF.

This CDR3 is CAWREELGEQFF. CDR3 coding DNA: TGTGCCTGGAGAGAAGAGTTGGGTGAGCAGTTCTTC. This chain connects TRBV30 to TRBJ2-1, with D uncertain. In germline, CDR1 is GTSNPN, CDR2 SVGIG (reference sequence). V was cut by 3 bases and J by 9 bases, with 12 bases left in between. This CDR3 has 12 residues.

The chain joins TRBV29-1 to TRBJ2-3; tentative D call: TRBD2 (5 bases). The CDR3 loop spans 14 amino acids. The germline V gene has CDR1 SQVTM and CDR2 ANQGSEA. Trimming shortened V by 8 bases and J by 2 bases, and 17 bases separated the two germline ends. DNA of the CDR3: TGCAGCACAACTATTGGAGGCCCCACAGATACGCAGTATTTT. This encodes CSTTIGGPTDTQYF.

CDR3 sequence: CAWSLLGGEASGYTF. The CDR3 region has the DNA TGTGCCTGGAGTCTCCTTGGAGGGGAGGCCTCTGGCTACACCTTC. The chain has TRBV30 and TRBJ1-2, with a tentative D call TRBD1 (5 bases). CDR3 length: 15 amino acids. The V and J ends lost 2 bases and 7 bases respectively, with 20 bases between them. Germline V gene data show CDR1 as GTSNPN and CDR2 as SVGIG (reference sequence).

The chain recombines TRBV5-1 with TRBJ2-2, with a tentative D call TRBD1 (6 bases). Germline V gives CDR1 SGHRS, CDR2 YFSETQ. CDR3 length: 17 residues. V gave up 2 bases and J gave up 2 bases, with 16 bases separating them. The CDR3 DNA reads as TGCGCCAGCAGCTTATCGCCGCCGGGACACAACACCGGGGAGCTGTTTTTT. As protein: CASSLSPPGHNTGELFF.

The V gene is TRBV7-6, the J gene TRBJ2-2; 7 bases are a match to TRBD2. Trimming at V came to 2 bases and at J to 2 bases, leaving 8 bases not matched to a gene. CDR1 SGHVS and CDR2 FNYEAQ come from the germline V gene. This CDR3 contains 17 residues. The CDR3 is CASSLSGAGPNTGELFF. The CDR3 coding sequence is TGTGCCAGCAGCTTAAGCGGAGCGGGACCAAACACCGGGGAGCTGTTTTTT.

The DNA of the CDR3 is TGTGCTAGTGGTTTGGTACTTGACAATGAGCAGTTCTTC. It yields the protein CASGLVLDNEQFF. The chain carries TRBV12-5 and TRBJ2-1; D not resolved. The V gene lost 0 bases and the J gene lost 5 bases, with 5 bases spanning the gap. CDR3 length: 13 amino acids. CDR1 is LGHNT, CDR2 FRNRAP, per germline.

This chain links TRBV7-9 with TRBJ1-3; D gene uncertain. The germline V and J ends were trimmed by 5 bases and 4 bases, with 9 bases remaining between them. The germline CDR1 and CDR2 sequences are SEHNR and FQNEAQ (reference sequence). The CDR3 sequence is 13 residues long. The DNA for the CDR3 is TGTGCCAGCAGCCCCTCGATAGGAAACACCATATATTTT. It translates to CASSPSIGNTIYF.

The chain carries TRBV9 and TRBJ1-2; D may be TRBD1 (5 bases). The CDR3 covers 13 residues. The V gene lost 0 bases and the J gene lost 8 bases, with 11 bases spanning the gap. Germline lookup yields CDR1 SGDLS and CDR2 YYNGEE. In DNA form, the CDR3 reads TGTGCCAGCAGCGTAGTCGAAGGGGAAGGCTACACCTTC. This translates into CASSVVEGEGYTF.